This T cell receptor (beta chain) was recovered during a study of blood T cell repertoires in COVID-19. Study overall: Samples of COVID-19 (acute and convalescent) were obtained from the United States, Italy and Spain. PBMCs, B-cell-depleted T cells, or T cells provided the cDNA or gDNA that made up the material.

Methods used by the authors: Reference gene primer amplification yielded estimated nucleated cell counts. Clones were read by immunoSEQ multiplex PCR, and TCRdb kept only the in-frame ones, dropping some. From that table come the V and J calls and clone size; the DNA was used to work out D and trimming. This table has approximately 220,000 clones, over 75% appearing once. The sequenced sample consisted of peripheral blood. The source is a man aged 45-60 years with acute or convalescent COVID-19.

The CDR3 protein is CSGRGGDGYTF. DNA for the CDR3: TGCAGCGGACGGGGTGGCGATGGCTACACCTTC. The genes are TRBV29-1 and TRBJ1-2; D uncertain. Deletions cut 7 bases from V and 6 bases from J, with 12 bases between. This CDR3 region has 11 residues. Germline V lookup: CDR1 SQVTM, CDR2 ANQGSEA.